This T cell receptor beta chain was identified during a study of T-cell memory formation after mild COVID-19. Study summary: TCR clustering was largely donor specific. Whole-study findings and limits: Clones that got smaller from day 15 to 85 had even CD4/CD8, while clones growing later tipped toward CD4+. Detection of some responders pre-infection suggested pre-existing cross-reactive memory T cells participated. Clones which contracted sat mainly in CM and EM if CD4+, and in EMRA if CD8+.

Of note for this clonotype: Its specificity is not known.

TCRdb re-analysed the 5' RACE reads in MiXCR, keeping a single row per CDR3 protein. The data contain about half a million distinct CDR3 sequences, about 18% of them singletons. The CDR3 covers 15 residues. Germline assignment: CDR1 SGHNT and CDR2 YYREEE (reference sequence). Trimming pared 9 bases from V and 1 base from J, leaving 17 bases between. The chain has TRBV5-4 and TRBJ2-1; tentative D call: TRBD2 (5 bases). Specimen: PBMCs or a T cell subset sorted from them (not recorded which). The sequence came from an adult woman who had mild COVID-19 (a few samples of this study predate the infection). Cell type and time point are not known. CDR3: CATNRVGVSYNEQFF. The CDR3 DNA reads as TGTGCCACCAATCGTGTCGGGGTTTCCTACAATGAGCAGTTCTTC.